This TCR beta chain was obtained from a study of CD8 T cells in ankylosing spondylitis. Study-wide results and limits: Previous work reported some of these motif variants in the synovial fluid and blood of reactive arthritis. What appeared characteristic of ankylosing spondylitis blood was a TCR beta motif of eight or nine highly homologous variants.

TCRdb used MiXCR to reprocess the 5' RACE reads, holding one entry per CDR3 protein. The sample shows 150,000 or so distinct CDR3 sequences, approximately 10% of them seen only once. For this clonotype: The antigen is not known. At one boundary the junction diverges from the germline segment, which might be a read error.

Germline-derived CDR1 and CDR2 are MNHEY and SMNVEV (reference sequence). The CDR3 loop spans 17 amino acids. The receptor comes from a female donor with ankylosing spondylitis or in good health (not recorded which). Sequences were obtained from blood, either unsorted or a sorted T cell fraction (not recorded which). The chain combines TRBV27 with TRBJ2-1; TRBD2 agrees at 8 bases. The CDR3 protein is CASSLSSSGSSHNEQFF. CDR3 DNA: TGTGCCAGCAGTTTATCCTCGAGCGGGAGCTCCCACAATGAGCAGTTCTTC.